One and the same sample provided the 27 T cell receptor beta chains below, sequenced in a study of blood T cell repertoires in COVID-19. TCRdb's copy holds only in-frame clones and misses some; the assay was immunoSEQ multiplex PCR. This table holds about 180,000 clones, more than 75% found once. The sequenced sample was peripheral blood. Every receptor here comes from a middle-aged man with active or convalescent COVID-19.

The chain uses TRBV10-1 and TRBJ1-5, with 7 nucleotides matching TRBD1. V dropped 5 bases and J dropped 5; count of bases not matched to a gene: 6. Germline V gene sequence: CDR1 WNHNN, CDR2 SYGVQD (reference sequence). The CDR3 consists of 14 residues. DNA of the CDR3: TGCGCCAGCAGTCCAGACAGGGTCGATCAGCCCCAGCATTTT. It yields the protein CASSPDRVDQPQHF.

This clone was seen more than once but under ten times. The V and J genes are TRBV6-1 and TRBJ2-6; D is perhaps TRBD2 (6 bases). V gave up 2 bases and J gave up 0 bases, with 11 bases separating them. The germline V gene encodes CDR1 MNHNS and CDR2 SASEGT. This CDR3 contains 17 residues. The CDR3 DNA reads as TGTGCCAGCAGTGAACTCTTCGGGGGCTCTGGGGCCAACGTCCTGACTTTC. This encodes CASSELFGGSGANVLTF.

V and J are TRBV2 and TRBJ1-3; tentative D call: TRBD1 (5 bases). The CDR3 is made up of 14 amino acids. Trimming removed 5 bases at V and 4 bases at J, with 12 bases between. Germline loops: CDR1 SNHLY, CDR2 FYNNEI. CDR3 amino acids: CASSIRVRGNTIYF. The DNA for the CDR3 is TGTGCCAGCAGTATCAGGGTGAGAGGAAACACCATATATTTT.

The chain is built from TRBV25-1 and TRBJ2-7; the match to TRBD1 covers 7 bases. The CDR3 runs 12 residues. Germline CDR1 is MGHDK and CDR2 is SYGVNS. Losses at the gene ends were 2 bases for V and 6 bases for J; bases not matched to a gene: 1. The CDR3 spells CASSENRGEQYF. The CDR3, as DNA: TGTGCCAGCAGTGAAAACAGGGGCGAGCAGTACTTC.

The chain joins TRBV7-3 to TRBJ1-5; no clear D. Trimming removed 5 bases from V and 0 bases from J, with 17 bases in between. This CDR3 comprises 17 residues. Germline V gives CDR1 SGHTA, CDR2 FQGTGA. The CDR3 DNA reads TGTGCCAGCAGCCGACTCCAGTCGGGGTATAGCAATCAGCCCCAGCATTTT. Translating it yields CASSRLQSGYSNQPQHF.

This clone was observed once. The V gene is TRBV5-4, the J gene TRBJ1-3, with D uncertain. Per germline, CDR1 SGHNT and CDR2 YYREEE (reference sequence). The ends were cut back, 0 bases at V and 0 bases at J, with 10 bases in the middle. CDR3 length: 16 residues. The chain's CDR3 is CASSLAPGSSGNTIYF. The CDR3 region has the DNA TGTGCCAGCAGCTTGGCACCCGGGAGCTCTGGAAACACCATATATTTT.

The chain recombines TRBV5-8 with TRBJ1-5; TRBD1 is a possible D gene (6 bases). Trimming took off 4 bases at V and 0 bases at J, with 11 bases between the two ends. This CDR3 region has 15 residues. Germline CDR1 reads SGHTS; CDR2 reads YDEGEE. Here the CDR3 DNA reads TGTGCCAGCAGCCCCGGGACACCTAGCAATCAGCCCCAGCATTTT. It encodes CASSPGTPSNQPQHF. Combining the CDR3 with reference TRBV5-8 and TRBJ1-5 gives the whole variable domain EAGVTQSPTHLIKTRGQQATLRCSPISGHTSVYWYQQALGLGLQFLLWYDEGEERNRGNFPPRFSGRQFPNYSSELNVNALELEDSALYLCASSPGTPSNQPQHFGDGTRLSIL.

The CDR3 protein is CASSADIGTGNTIYF. Here the CDR3 DNA reads TGTGCCAGCAGCGCGGACATTGGCACTGGAAACACCATATATTTT. The rearrangement links TRBV9 to TRBJ1-3; D is possibly TRBD1 (5 bases). This CDR3 region has 15 residues. V lost 3 bases and J lost 2, with 12 bases in between. Germline loops: CDR1 SGDLS, CDR2 YYNGEE.

The chain links TRBV7-3 to TRBJ2-1, with 16 bases lining up with TRBD2. V trimming: 4 bases; J trimming: 11 bases; junction bases outside the gene matches: 2. The germline V gene has CDR1 SGHTA and CDR2 FQGTGA. The CDR3 is 14 residues long. CDR3 sequence (DNA): TGTGCCAGCAGCTCGGGACTAGCGGGGGGGAAGCAGTTCTTC. It is translated as CASSSGLAGGKQFF.

This clone was seen only a few times. The CDR3 sequence: CASLFEEGAIYTEAFF. The CDR3 DNA sequence: TGTGCCAGCCTCTTCGAGGAGGGGGCGATCTACACTGAAGCTTTCTTT. The genes are TRBV2 and TRBJ1-1; 7 bases align to TRBD1. This CDR3 has 16 amino acids. Germline CDR1 SNHLY, CDR2 FYNNEI. The junction had 15 bases not matched to a gene; V was cut back by 8 bases and J by 3 bases.

This chain joins TRBV6-2 or TRBV6-3 and TRBJ2-3, with TRBD2 identical over 10 bases. Germline V gives CDR1 MNHEY, CDR2 SVGEGT. Trimming removed 0 bases from V and 2 bases from J; junction bases left unmatched: 5. The CDR3 consists of 17 residues. CDR3 sequence reads: CASSYSPAGGPTDTQYF. DNA of the CDR3: TGTGCCAGCAGTTACTCTCCAGCGGGGGGGCCCACAGATACGCAGTATTTT.

The V and J genes are TRBV7-8 and TRBJ1-1, with 7 bases fitting TRBD1. Losses at the gene ends were 3 bases for V and 2 bases for J; bases not matched to a gene: 3. The CDR3 runs 14 residues. Germline V CDR1 and CDR2: SGHVS, FQNEAQ. The CDR3: CASSFTGANTEAFF. The CDR3 nucleotides read TGTGCCAGCAGCTTCACAGGGGCAAACACTGAAGCTTTCTTT.

This clone was counted once. The chain joins TRBV18 to TRBJ2-7; maybe TRBD1 (5 bases). The CDR3 sequence is 16 residues long. The V and J ends lost 3 bases and 8 bases respectively, with 23 bases between them. Germline loops: CDR1 KGHSH, CDR2 LQKENI. This CDR3 is CASSPIGMRDSRKQYF. The CDR3 DNA reads TGTGCCAGCTCACCGATCGGCATGAGAGACAGTCGCAAGCAGTACTTC.

This chain connects TRBV3-1 (or the pseudogene TRBV3-2) to TRBJ2-5; D perhaps matches TRBD1 (6 bases). CDR3 length: 15 amino acids. Trimming stripped 0 bases from V and 1 base from J, with 9 bases between. CDR1 and CDR2 (germline): LGHDT, YNNKEL (reference sequence). CDR3 sequence reads: CASSQEGRGQETQYF. The CDR3 DNA sequence: TGTGCCAGCAGCCAAGAGGGCAGGGGCCAAGAGACCCAGTACTTC.

This rearrangement joins TRBV7-9 to TRBJ2-1, with TRBD1 identical over 9 bases. Germline V gives CDR1 SEHNR, CDR2 FQNEAQ (reference sequence). Trimming took 4 bases from V and 7 from J; bases not matched to a gene: 8. There are 15 residues in the CDR3. CDR3 residues: CASSSRDRVKNEQFF. DNA of the CDR3: TGTGCCAGCAGCTCACGGGACAGGGTTAAGAATGAGCAGTTCTTC.

DNA of the CDR3: TGTGCCAGCAGCTTAGGGGCGGGAAAGACTGAAGCTTTCTTT. Its translation: CASSLGAGKTEAFF. This chain uses TRBV11-2 with TRBJ1-1; no reliable D call. The CDR3 spans 14 residues. V was trimmed by 1 base and J by 5 bases, leaving 11 bases between them. The germline V gene encodes CDR1 SGHAT and CDR2 FQNNGV.

The rearrangement uses TRBV19 and TRBJ1-4; D is perhaps TRBD1 (5 bases). Looked up from germline, CDR1 is LNHDA and CDR2 is SQIVND (reference sequence). The CDR3 runs 19 residues. V was pared by 5 bases and J by 0 bases, with 22 bases between. CDR3 sequence: CASSRQMGRRKATNEKLFF. The CDR3 region has the DNA TGTGCCAGTAGTCGACAGATGGGGCGACGAAAAGCAACTAATGAAAAACTGTTTTTT.

This chain connects TRBV27 to TRBJ1-1; maybe TRBD1 (5 bases). Germline loops: CDR1 MNHEY, CDR2 SMNVEV (reference sequence). This CDR3 region has 14 residues. V was shortened by 5 bases and J by 1 base, with 11 bases between the two germline ends. CDR3 nucleotides: TGTGCCAGCAGTAGGGCTGGGGCGAACACTGAAGCTTTCTTT. Amino acids: CASSRAGANTEAFF.

The V call is TRBV18, the J call TRBJ1-6; TRBD1 is a possible D gene (6 bases). CDR1 is KGHSH, CDR2 LQKENI, per germline. This CDR3 region has 15 residues. V lost 6 bases, J lost 8 bases, and 17 bases lay in between. The CDR3 loop is CASSREGGAYSPLHF. For the CDR3, the DNA is TGTGCCAGCTCCAGGGAGGGGGGGGCTTATTCACCCCTCCACTTT.

This clone has only a few counts. V and J are TRBV4-2 and TRBJ1-6; no clear D gene. Trimming took off 0 bases at V and 8 bases at J, with 11 bases between the two ends. This CDR3 comprises 15 residues. Germline V gene data show CDR1 as LGHNA and CDR2 as YNFKEQ. Here the CDR3 reads CASSQETRSDSPLHF. In DNA form, the CDR3 reads TGTGCCAGCAGCCAAGAGACCAGGTCGGATTCACCCCTCCACTTT.

The chain combines TRBV28 with TRBJ2-4; tentative D call: TRBD2 (5 bases). The CDR3 is 16 amino acids. Germline V gives CDR1 MDHEN, CDR2 SYDVKM. The ends were cut back, 2 bases at V and 0 bases at J, with 11 bases in the middle. The CDR3 reads CASSLPGNVAKNIQYF. Written as DNA, the CDR3 is TGTGCCAGCAGTTTACCCGGGAATGTAGCCAAAAACATTCAGTACTTC.

The gene calls are TRBV6-5 and TRBJ1-2, with TRBD1 matching 10 bases. In germline, CDR1 is MNHEY, CDR2 SVGAGI. The trim removed 6 bases at V and 6 bases at J, leaving 10 bases unmatched. The CDR3 loop spans 15 amino acids. This CDR3 is CASSLAGTGVDGYTF. CDR3 coding DNA: TGTGCCAGCAGCCTGGCGGGGACAGGGGTCGATGGCTACACCTTC.

V is TRBV5-5 and J is TRBJ2-3, with 14 positions matching TRBD2. CDR1 is SGHKS and CDR2 is YYEKEE in the germline V gene (reference sequence). V lost 4 bases and J lost 3; bases outside the gene matches: 4. The CDR3 covers 16 residues. CDR3 DNA sequence: TGTGCCAGCAGCAAGACTAGCGGGGGGGCAACAGATACGCAGTATTTT. Translating gives CASSKTSGGATDTQYF.

In its sample, this clone was seen once. The chain links TRBV5-1 to TRBJ2-7; 9 nucleotides line up with TRBD1. Germline V gene data show CDR1 as SGHRS and CDR2 as YFSETQ. This CDR3 has 14 residues. Germline trimming cut 2 bases from V and 6 bases from J; bases unmatched to any gene: 6. The CDR3 is CASSFGQGNGEQYF. CDR3 in DNA: TGCGCCAGCAGCTTCGGACAGGGGAACGGCGAGCAGTACTTC. The full variable domain, with the rest looked up from reference TRBV5-1 and TRBJ2-7, is KAGVTQTPRYLIKTRGQQVTLSCSPISGHRSVSWYQQTPGQGLQFLFEYFSETQRNKGNFPGRFSGRQFSNSRSEMNVSTLELGDSALYLCASSFGQGNGEQYFGPGTRLTVT.

The table lists this clone with a count of one. The chain uses TRBV25-1 and TRBJ1-3, with D unclear. CDR1 and CDR2 (germline): MGHDK, SYGVNS. This CDR3 spans 15 amino acids. The V end lost 3 bases, the J end lost 0 bases, and 9 bases lay between the germline ends. CDR3 region: CASSDGVRSGNTIYF. DNA of the CDR3: TGTGCCAGCAGTGACGGGGTCCGCTCTGGAAACACCATATATTTT.

The chain recombines TRBV18 with TRBJ1-2; D perhaps matches TRBD1 (5 bases). V gave up 3 bases and J gave up 4 bases, with 12 bases separating them. The CDR3 has 14 amino acids. The germline CDR1 and CDR2 sequences are KGHSH and LQKENI. In nucleotides, the CDR3 is TGTGCCAGCTCACCGTCGGGGGAGGGCTATGGCTACACCTTC. Residues: CASSPSGEGYGYTF.

V and J are TRBV18 and TRBJ1-6; weak D call: TRBD1 (6 bases). CDR1 KGHSH and CDR2 LQKENI come from the germline V gene. The length of the CDR3 is 15 residues. With 0 bases removed from V and 7 bases from J, the gap between germline ends came to 10 bases. CDR3 DNA sequence: TGTGCCAGCTCACCACCTCGGGGGGCGAATTCACCCCTCCACTTT. Its protein product is CASSPPRGANSPLHF. Together with reference TRBV18 and TRBJ1-6, the CDR3 gives the full variable domain: NAGVMQNPRHLVRRRGQEARLRCSPMKGHSHVYWYRQLPEEGLKFMVYLQKENIIDESGMPKERFSAEFPKEGPSILRIQQVVRGDSAAYFCASSPPRGANSPLHFGNGTRLTVT.